The 20 T cell receptor beta chains below were found in one sample sequenced in a study of cytomegalovirus exposure and HLA in healthy donors. The PCR contained 60 Vbeta and 13 Jbeta primers. The repertoire was sequenced with immunoSEQ multiplex PCR; TCRdb's copy has only in-frame clones and lacks some. The sample shows some 250,000 clones, 81% of them seen only once. Sequenced material: PBMCs. The receptors come from a woman aged 55-70 years in good health and CMV-seropositive.

With regard to this clone: In the same sample, other DNA sequences code for this CDR3. The chain combines TRBV5-1 with TRBJ1-3, with D perhaps matching TRBD1 (5 bases). CDR3 length equals 15 residues. Trimming took 0 bases from V and 4 from J, leaving 11 bases between them. Germline loops: CDR1 SGHRS, CDR2 YFSETQ. This CDR3 reads CASSLAGGTGNTIYF. Written as DNA, the CDR3 is TGCGCCAGCAGCTTGGCCGGGGGGACCGGAAACACCATATATTTT.

V is TRBV7-3 and J is TRBJ1-1, with unresolved D. V lost 3 bases to trimming and J lost 1 base, with 6 bases between them. CDR1 is SGHTA, CDR2 FQGTGA, per germline. There are 13 residues in the CDR3. The CDR3 region has the DNA TGTGCCAGCAGCTTTCAGTGGAACACTGAAGCTTTCTTT. As protein: CASSFQWNTEAFF.

The chain joins TRBV7-3 to TRBJ2-3; the D gene is possibly TRBD2 (5 bases). Germline CDR1 SGHTA, CDR2 FQGTGA. V dropped 2 bases and J dropped 2 bases, with 14 bases sitting between them. The CDR3 has 16 amino acids. The CDR3 protein is CASSLGVATHTDTQYF. CDR3 nucleotides: TGTGCCAGCAGCTTAGGGGTAGCGACCCACACAGATACGCAGTATTTT.

Only a few counts were recorded for this clone. CDR3 region: CASSQRGLANTGELFF. The CDR3 DNA is TGCGCCAGCAGCCAACGGGGACTAGCTAACACCGGGGAGCTGTTTTTT. The chain carries TRBV4-1 and TRBJ2-2, with TRBD2 identical over 9 bases. Per germline, CDR1 MGHRA and CDR2 YSYEKL. The CDR3 totals 16 residues. V trimming: 2 bases; J trimming: 2 bases; junction bases outside the gene matches: 3.

Of note for this clone: An end of the junction does not agree with germline; a read error may underlie this. The CDR3 loop reads CSSSLPGESHGYTF. The CDR3 nucleotides read TGTTCCAGCAGCTTGCCCGGGGAGAGTCATGGCTACACCTTC. The chain is built from TRBV7-9 and TRBJ1-2; D remains unclear. The CDR3 extends over 14 amino acids. Germline lookup yields CDR1 SEHNR and CDR2 FQNEAQ (reference sequence).

This clone is a singleton in its sample. The junction departs from germline at one end; a sequencing error may be responsible. V is TRBV7-9 and J is TRBJ1-6; 7 nucleotides align to TRBD1. The germline V gene encodes CDR1 SEHNR and CDR2 FQNEAQ (reference sequence). There are 12 residues in the CDR3. The CDR3: CSSSPGGSPLHF. The CDR3 coding sequence is TGTTCCAGCAGCCCAGGGGGATCACCCCTCCACTTT.

This chain connects TRBV18 to TRBJ1-5; no clear D gene. V lost 2 bases and J 4 bases, leaving 9 bases between the germline ends. Germline CDR1 and CDR2: KGHSH and LQKENI. This CDR3 is built from 14 residues. The CDR3 region has the DNA TGTGCCAGCTCACCAGCCCCGGAGAATCAGCCCCAGCATTTT. Translating gives CASSPAPENQPQHF.

The chain recombines TRBV5-1 with TRBJ2-2; TRBD2 matches 10 bases. Germline loops: CDR1 SGHRS, CDR2 YFSETQ. The J segment lost 5 bases and the V segment lost 3 bases, leaving 10 bases of the junction unmatched. CDR3 length equals 17 residues. CDR3 residues: CASSSPSSGSKTGELFF. The CDR3 region has the DNA TGCGCCAGCAGCTCGCCCTCTAGCGGGAGTAAGACCGGGGAGCTGTTTTTT.

The gene calls are TRBV18 and TRBJ1-5; D remains unclear. The germline CDR1 and CDR2 sequences are KGHSH and LQKENI. This CDR3 contains 12 residues. Trimming took 3 bases from V and 7 from J, leaving 7 bases between them. The CDR3 region has the DNA TGTGCCAGCTCACCGCCGGGGCAGCCCCAGCATTTT. Its translation: CASSPPGQPQHF.

The chain employs TRBV5-4 and TRBJ2-7; D call uncertain. CDR1 SGHNT and CDR2 YYREEE come from the germline V gene (reference sequence). This CDR3 is built from 11 residues. V shed 1 base and J shed 5 bases, with 4 bases lying between them. Written as DNA, the CDR3 is TGTGCCAGCAGCTTGTATGACGAGCAGTACTTC. It yields the protein CASSLYDEQYF. The whole variable domain, filled in from reference TRBV5-4 and TRBJ2-7, reads ETGVTQSPTHLIKTRGQQVTLRCSSQSGHNTVSWYQQALGQGPQFIFQYYREEENGRGNFPPRFSGLQFPNYSSELNVNALELDDSALYLCASSLYDEQYFGPGTRLTVT.

The rearrangement links TRBV6-5 to TRBJ2-7, with D possibly being TRBD2 (5 bases). Germline V CDR1 and CDR2: MNHEY, SVGAGI. The CDR3 runs to 13 residues. Trimming took off 5 bases at V and 7 bases at J, with 15 bases between the two ends. CDR3 nucleotides: TGTGCCAGCAGTCTGAGGTCGGGGTTAGAGCAGTACTTC. This codes for CASSLRSGLEQYF.

V is TRBV12-5 and J is TRBJ1-1; TRBD1 might be the D (6 bases). Germline V gene lookup returns CDR1 LGHNT and CDR2 FRNRAP. This CDR3 region has 13 residues. Trimming removed 2 bases from V and 7 bases from J, with 11 bases in between. The CDR3 DNA reads TGTGCTAGTGGTTTGTTTGGGGGCATTGAAGCTTTCTTT. It yields the protein CASGLFGGIEAFF.

The chain is built from TRBV6-1 and TRBJ1-5; a weak D match, TRBD1 (6 bases). The CDR3 has 17 residues. The germline CDR1 and CDR2 sequences are MNHNS and SASEGT. Trimming shortened V by 2 bases and J by 7 bases, and 21 bases separated the two germline ends. Here the CDR3 reads CASSERRKAGATQPQHF. For the CDR3, the DNA is TGTGCCAGCAGTGAAAGGAGGAAGGCGGGGGCTACCCAGCCCCAGCATTTT.

The rearrangement uses TRBV30 and TRBJ1-4, with D uncertain. Germline V gene sequence: CDR1 GTSNPN, CDR2 SVGIG (reference sequence). The CDR3 consists of 15 residues. V was cut by 1 base and J by 4 bases, with 13 bases left in between. This CDR3 is CAWSARGRVNEKLFF. The CDR3 DNA follows: TGTGCCTGGAGTGCCCGTGGGAGAGTTAATGAAAAACTGTTTTTT.

Here the CDR3 DNA reads TGTGCCAGCAGTTTTTCGGGGCGCGGGGAATATGGCTACACCTTC. Residues: CASSFSGRGEYGYTF. The chain employs TRBV27 and TRBJ1-2, with D perhaps matching TRBD1 (5 bases). V lost 3 bases, J lost 5 bases, and 16 bases lay in between. The CDR3 has 15 amino acids. CDR1 and CDR2 (germline): MNHEY, SMNVEV (reference sequence).

The rearrangement links TRBV19 to TRBJ2-2, with 9 bases aligning to TRBD1. V was pared by 6 bases and J by 2 bases, with 4 bases of the junction left unmatched. Germline CDR1 and CDR2: LNHDA and SQIVND (reference sequence). This CDR3 has 15 residues. The CDR3 is CASRKQGANTGELFF. CDR3 sequence (DNA): TGTGCCAGTAGGAAACAGGGGGCAAACACCGGGGAGCTGTTTTTT.

This sequence joins TRBV6-1 and TRBJ2-7; 10 bases fit TRBD2. The CDR3 is made up of 14 amino acids. The V gene end was trimmed by 10 bases and the J gene end by 10 bases; junction bases not matched to a gene: 16. CDR1 and CDR2 from the germline V gene are MNHNS and SASEGT. In DNA, the CDR3 is TGTGCCATTTTGGTGAGCGGGAGGGATATGTCCCAGTACTTC. This encodes CAILVSGRDMSQYF.

The CDR3, as DNA: TGTGCCAGCTCACAATACACAGGGTCCTACAATGAGCAGTTCTTC. This gives the protein CASSQYTGSYNEQFF. The chain uses TRBV18 and TRBJ2-1; tentatively, D is TRBD1 (6 bases). The germline CDR1 and CDR2 sequences are KGHSH and LQKENI. The germline V and J ends were trimmed by 4 bases and 1 base, with 11 bases remaining between them. The CDR3 is made up of 15 amino acids.

The rearrangement uses TRBV5-6 and TRBJ1-6, with 8 bases lining up with TRBD1. Germline V gives CDR1 SGHDT, CDR2 YYEEEE. This CDR3 has 14 residues. Trimming took 4 bases from V and 6 from J; bases not matched to a gene: 3. CDR3 sequence (DNA): TGTGCCAGCAGCACGGGACAGGCTAATTCACCCCTCCACTTT. Encoded protein: CASSTGQANSPLHF. Full variable domain (missing parts from reference TRBV5-6 and TRBJ1-6): DAGVTQSPTHLIKTRGQQVTLRCSPKSGHDTVSWYQQALGQGPQFIFQYYEEEERQRGNFPDRFSGHQFPNYSSELNVNALLLGDSALYLCASSTGQANSPLHFGNGTRLTVT.

This clone was recorded a few times. V and J are TRBV27 and TRBJ1-5; D remains ambiguous. The CDR3 covers 16 residues. Trimming left V 7 bases short and J 0 bases short, with 16 bases between. Germline CDR1 reads MNHEY; CDR2 reads SMNVEV (reference sequence). The CDR3 region has the DNA TGTGCCAGCATGTCCCCTTACAGAGATAGCAATCAGCCCCAGCATTTT. Translation gives CASMSPYRDSNQPQHF.